This T cell receptor beta chain came from a study of identifying expanded T cells in peripheral blood (dated by TCRdb to between 2017 and 2020). Study-wide context: Technical replicates were generated by sequencing separate aliquots of the same genomic DNA pool, and four replicates were compared pairwise. General findings and caveats noted by the study authors: Variance in clone template counts between two-week samples significantly increased with total template count across all healthy donors. The authors expected that over much longer intervals, such as months to years, biological variance in healthy repertoires might increase even further. The binomial model flagged approximately 1.2 differentially abundant clones between technical replicates, compared with around 15 over roughly 2 weeks and 19 to 20 over roughly 4 weeks. Across all healthy-donor time intervals, the beta-binomial model significantly cut both the number of clones called differentially abundant and the false-positive rate.

The immunoSEQ Assay, which relies on bias-controlled multiplex PCR amplification of genomic DNA, was used to profile TCRbeta CDR3 regions. The study's own analysis went as follows. The absolute abundance of each unique TCRbeta CDR3 region was quantified after sequences were collapsed and filtered. Differential abundance was assessed using a binomial (Fisher-equivalent) model and a beta-binomial model in which time-dependent variance fitted from healthy donors was added. Clones with fewer than 5 combined templates were removed, and differential abundance was called for clones with a Benjamini-Hochberg FDR below 0.01. In the beta-binomial model, variance was expressed as a function of the total template count across the two samples, in the form v = (b*log(k)+a)^2. The source is immuneACCESS, and TCRdb retained only in-frame sequences with V and J called. Part of the clones is not carried over; for the studies checked, unresolved V genes explain less than half of this, and the remainder is unexplained. That table supplies the V and J calls and clone size; D and trimming were determined from the DNA. The sample data list more than 85,000 clones, and 88% of these were observed just once. 13% to 15% of the sample goes to the ten largest clones.

On this clone: Which antigen it targets is not known. No base-level quality is on record; no much larger clone is a single base apart.

Including cysteine and phenylalanine, the CDR3 has 13 amino acids. Left in the record is the CDR3 DNA by itself, 39 bases read in frame from the first base. V gives up 6 bases and J gives up 7 bases, and the segment between their germline ends measures 16 bases. Taken from the germline V gene, the CDR1 and CDR2 loops are SGHRS and YFSETQ. No immune events such as infections were documented for the healthy donors during the collection period. Healthy-donor blood repertoires served as a training cohort to calibrate time-dependent variance in a beta-binomial model of T-cell clone differential abundance. There were 10 healthy donors in the training cohort, of whom 3 were female and 7 were male. On average the donors were around 44 years old, and their ages spanned roughly 29 to 64 years. Obtained from a commercial supplier, whole blood was collected from each healthy donor at three time points set about two weeks apart. For immunosequencing, genomic DNA was extracted from unsorted whole blood.

The receptor comes from a person aged 18-70 years in good health. The sequencing sample was made of blood. Here the chain combines TRBV5-1 and TRBJ1-2; no D gene can be assigned with confidence. The CDR3 loop reads CASKLDVEGGYTF. Here is the DNA: TGCGCCAGCAAACTGGACGTGGAGGGTGGCTACACCTTC.